The clone carrying this T cell receptor beta chain was counted a single time. Other DNA sequences within the sample encode an identical CDR3. The sample originates from a study of blood T cell repertoires in COVID-19. Between the trimmed V and J ends, which lost 1 base and 4 bases, there was a span of 4 bases. The CDR3 sequence is 12 residues long. CDR1 is SEHNR and CDR2 is FQNEAQ in the germline V gene (reference sequence). Measured with immunoSEQ multiplex PCR; TCRdb has only the in-frame clones, and not every one. The profile shows about 240,000 clones, about 89% of them singletons. Sequenced material: PBMCs or T cells enriched from blood (not recorded which). The sequence was obtained from a woman in her twenties or thirties who had recovered from COVID-19. V and J are TRBV7-9 and TRBJ1-2; D gene uncertain. The chain's CDR3 is CASSLDSYGYTF. DNA of the CDR3: TGTGCCAGCAGCTTAGACTCCTATGGCTACACCTTC.